Presented here are 21 T cell receptor beta chains from one specimen sequenced in a study of T cell responses to AZD1222 COVID-19 vaccine. Repertoires were generated with immunoSEQ multiplex PCR, while TCRdb's copy carries only in-frame clones and drops some. The sample yields roughly 99,000 clones, 75% to 95% seen once. Sequences were derived from peripheral blood, sampled 28 days after the second AZD1222 dose. These receptors all come from an adult who received the AZD1222 COVID-19 vaccine.

The table lists this clone with a count of one. V and J are TRBV9 and TRBJ1-2; 9 nucleotides match TRBD1. With V trimmed by 3 bases and J by 4 bases, 7 bases remained unmatched. The CDR3 loop spans 15 amino acids. Germline-derived CDR1 and CDR2 are SGDLS and YYNGEE. The CDR3 sequence: CASSGFTGGVYGYTF. Here the CDR3 DNA reads TGTGCCAGCAGCGGCTTTACAGGGGGCGTCTATGGCTACACCTTC.

This chain uses TRBV3-1 (or the pseudogene TRBV3-2) with TRBJ1-1; D uncertain. CDR1 and CDR2 from the germline V gene are LGHDT and YNNKEL (reference sequence). The CDR3 length is 14 residues. V was trimmed by 4 bases and J by 6 bases, leaving 15 bases between them. The CDR3 DNA sequence: TGTGCCAGCAGCCGCAACTCTTTGGGCGCTGAAGCTTTCTTT. Translation: CASSRNSLGAEAFF.

The V call is TRBV7-9, the J call TRBJ2-3; D is perhaps TRBD2 (6 bases). Germline V gene sequence: CDR1 SEHNR, CDR2 FQNEAQ (reference sequence). The V end was cut by 4 bases, the J end by 8 bases, with 16 bases between. The CDR3 contains 14 residues. The CDR3 is CASSSHSGIATQYF. In DNA, the CDR3 is TGTGCCAGCAGCTCCCATAGCGGAATAGCTACGCAGTATTTT. Drawing the rest from reference TRBV7-9 and TRBJ2-3, the complete variable domain is DTGVSQNPRHKITKRGQNVTFRCDPISEHNRLYWYRQTLGQGPEFLTYFQNEAQLEKSRLLSDRFSAERPKGSFSTLEIQRTEQGDSAMYLCASSSHSGIATQYFGPGTRLTVL.

V usage is TRBV5-8 and J usage is TRBJ1-5, with 7 bases identical to TRBD1. The CDR3 has 16 residues. The ends lost 0 bases at V and 4 bases at J; junction bases unmatched: 7. Germline V lookup: CDR1 SGHTS, CDR2 YDEGEE. As DNA, the CDR3 is TGTGCCAGCAGCTTGGCTTCCCGACAGGGTAATCAGCCCCAGCATTTT. Translated: CASSLASRQGNQPQHF.

The CDR3 region has the DNA TGTGCCAGCAGTTACGACAGCTCCTACGAGCAGTACTTC. Translating it yields CASSYDSSYEQYF. This chain joins TRBV6-5 and TRBJ2-7; possibly TRBD1 for D (5 bases). This CDR3 spans 13 amino acids. CDR1 is MNHEY, CDR2 SVGAGI, per germline. V lost 2 bases and J lost 0, with 5 bases in between.

This chain links TRBV3-1 (or the pseudogene TRBV3-2) with TRBJ2-7; D call uncertain. V lost 2 bases and J lost 7, with 6 bases in between. From germline, CDR1 is LGHDT and CDR2 YNNKEL (reference sequence). The CDR3 contains 11 residues. CDR3 sequence: CASSQWREQYF. The CDR3 bases are TGTGCCAGCAGCCAATGGCGGGAGCAGTACTTC.

The rearrangement joins TRBV19 to TRBJ1-2, with a weak D call TRBD1 (6 bases). V was shortened by 8 bases and J by 10 bases, with 11 bases between the two germline ends. The CDR3 covers 10 residues. Germline loops: CDR1 LNHDA, CDR2 SQIVND (reference sequence). CDR3 nucleotide sequence: TGTGCCAGTCAGGGGAGTTACTACACCTTC. Its protein product is CASQGSYYTF.

V is TRBV3-1 (or the pseudogene TRBV3-2) and J is TRBJ2-7; weak D call: TRBD2 (5 bases). The CDR3 runs to 15 residues. Germline V CDR1 and CDR2: LGHDT, YNNKEL (reference sequence). The V and J ends lost 4 bases and 1 base respectively, with 14 bases between them. CDR3 nucleotide sequence: TGTGCCAGCAGCCGAGCGAGTAGCGTGTCCTACGAGCAGTACTTC. It codes for CASSRASSVSYEQYF.

The rearrangement uses TRBV29-1 and TRBJ2-2; 8 positions match TRBD1. CDR3 length: 14 amino acids. The germline V gene encodes CDR1 SQVTM and CDR2 ANQGSEA. V lost 6 bases, J lost 1 base, and 4 bases stayed unmatched. The CDR3 DNA reads TGCAGCGTGGGCGGACAGGGGAACACCGGGGAGCTGTTTTTT. It specifies CSVGGQGNTGELFF.

This chain connects TRBV27 to TRBJ2-7; 15 nucleotides match TRBD2. The CDR3 consists of 15 residues. CDR1 is MNHEY, CDR2 SMNVEV, per germline (reference sequence). V lost 5 bases to trimming and J lost 3 bases; unmatched junction nucleotides: 2. DNA for the CDR3: TGTGCCAGCAGTCCGGGACTAGCGGGAGGCTACGAGCAGTACTTC. It yields the protein CASSPGLAGGYEQYF.

The V gene is TRBV28, the J gene TRBJ1-5; D might be TRBD1 (5 bases). Germline V gene data show CDR1 as MDHEN and CDR2 as SYDVKM. The ends were cut back, 7 bases at V and 4 bases at J, with 20 bases in the middle. The length of the CDR3 is 16 residues. CDR3 sequence (DNA): TGTGCCAGCACCCTCGGTGGTGGGGGGAGGAATCAGCCCCAGCATTTT. Protein: CASTLGGGGRNQPQHF.

The rearrangement joins TRBV13 to TRBJ1-2; 7 bases match TRBD1. V lost 5 bases and J lost 0; bases outside the gene matches: 3. Germline V lookup: CDR1 PRHDT, CDR2 FYEKMQ (reference sequence). CDR3 length: 14 amino acids. The chain's CDR3 is CASSLGTANYGYTF. In DNA, the CDR3 is TGTGCCAGCAGCCTTGGGACAGCTAACTATGGCTACACCTTC. Full variable domain (remainder filled in from reference TRBV13 and TRBJ1-2): AAGVIQSPRHLIKEKRETATLKCYPIPRHDTVYWYQQGPGQDPQFLISFYEKMQSDKGSIPDRFSAQQFSDYHSELNMSSLELGDSALYFCASSLGTANYGYTFGSGTRLTVV.

This sequence joins TRBV5-6 and TRBJ2-5; D not certain. CDR3 size: 11 residues. Between the trimmed V and J ends, which lost 2 bases and 5 bases, there was a span of 4 bases. Germline assignment: CDR1 SGHDT and CDR2 YYEEEE. CDR3 sequence (DNA): TGTGCCAGCAGCTTTCGGGAGACCCAGTACTTC. It translates to CASSFRETQYF.

This chain connects TRBV7-9 to TRBJ2-7; 7 nucleotides line up with TRBD1. V dropped 5 bases and J dropped 2; count of bases not matched to a gene: 6. Germline V gives CDR1 SEHNR, CDR2 FQNEAQ (reference sequence). The CDR3 runs to 14 residues. DNA for the CDR3: TGTGCCAGCAGCCCTAGGGACAGAGCCTACGAGCAGTACTTC. This translates into CASSPRDRAYEQYF.

V is TRBV5-4 and J is TRBJ1-6; 12 bases line up with TRBD1. The CDR3 spans 12 residues. Looked up from germline, CDR1 is SGHNT and CDR2 is YYREEE (reference sequence). The J segment lost 14 bases and the V segment lost 10 bases, leaving 7 bases of the junction unmatched. The CDR3, as DNA: TGTGCCGGGGGGGACAGGGGGCAGTCCCTCCACTTT. It specifies CAGGDRGQSLHF.

This clone was detected once. The V gene is TRBV7-9, the J gene TRBJ2-5; either TRBD1 or TRBD2 may fit D (5 bases each). V was cut by 5 bases and J by 2 bases, with 15 bases left in between. The CDR3 spans 15 residues. In germline, CDR1 is SEHNR, CDR2 FQNEAQ (reference sequence). The CDR3 spells CASSRSPGAQETQYF. The CDR3 coding sequence is TGTGCCAGCAGCCGCAGTCCCGGGGCTCAAGAGACCCAGTACTTC.

The chain uses TRBV29-1 and TRBJ2-2; a weak D match, TRBD2 (5 bases). CDR3 length equals 14 residues. The germline CDR1 and CDR2 sequences are SQVTM and ANQGSEA. Trimming cost V 0 bases and J 0 bases, with 5 bases left between them. Here the CDR3 DNA reads TGCAGCGTTGAAGAGGGAGCGAACACCGGGGAGCTGTTTTTT. This gives the protein CSVEEGANTGELFF.

The chain employs TRBV5-1 and TRBJ2-2; no reliable D call. Germline V gene data show CDR1 as SGHRS and CDR2 as YFSETQ. The CDR3 is made up of 14 amino acids. Between the trimmed V and J ends, which lost 2 bases and 0 bases, there was a span of 5 bases. CDR3: CASSLGSNTGELFF. DNA for the CDR3: TGCGCCAGCAGCTTAGGTTCGAACACCGGGGAGCTGTTTTTT. The full variable domain, rest sourced from reference TRBV5-1 and TRBJ2-2, is KAGVTQTPRYLIKTRGQQVTLSCSPISGHRSVSWYQQTPGQGLQFLFEYFSETQRNKGNFPGRFSGRQFSNSRSEMNVSTLELGDSALYLCASSLGSNTGELFFGEGSRLTVL.

Only one count was recorded for this clone. As DNA, the CDR3 is TGCGCCAGCAGCTTGGCCGGGGTTGGGGGCGGCTACACCTTC. This sequence encodes CASSLAGVGGGYTF. The genes are TRBV5-1 and TRBJ1-2; weak D call: TRBD1 (6 bases). CDR1 is SGHRS, CDR2 YFSETQ, per germline. The CDR3 spans 14 residues. Trimming removed 0 bases at V and 8 bases at J, with 14 bases between.

This chain connects TRBV6-5 to TRBJ1-5; D is undetermined. The CDR3 has 11 residues. Germline values: CDR1 MNHEY, CDR2 SVGAGI. V was pared by 5 bases and J by 5 bases, with 4 bases between. The CDR3 region is CASSLDQPQHF. The CDR3 nucleotides are TGTGCCAGCAGTCTAGATCAGCCCCAGCATTTT.

The V and J genes are TRBV6-1 and TRBJ2-3; D unresolved. CDR3 size: 15 residues. CDR1 and CDR2 from the germline V gene are MNHNS and SASEGT. V was shortened by 3 bases and J by 1 base, with 11 bases between the two germline ends. The CDR3 sequence is CASSDEVYRTDTQYF. CDR3 DNA sequence: TGTGCCAGCAGTGATGAGGTCTACCGCACAGATACGCAGTATTTT.